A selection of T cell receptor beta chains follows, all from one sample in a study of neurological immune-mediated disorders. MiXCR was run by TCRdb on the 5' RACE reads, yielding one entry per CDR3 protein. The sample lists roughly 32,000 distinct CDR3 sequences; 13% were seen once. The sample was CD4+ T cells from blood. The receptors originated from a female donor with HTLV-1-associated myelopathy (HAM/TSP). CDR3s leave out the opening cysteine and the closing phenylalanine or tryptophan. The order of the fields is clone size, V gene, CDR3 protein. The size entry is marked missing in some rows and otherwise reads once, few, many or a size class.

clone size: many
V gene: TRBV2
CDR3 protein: ASSYREGGLETQY

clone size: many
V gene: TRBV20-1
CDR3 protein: SASNPGQGSYEQY

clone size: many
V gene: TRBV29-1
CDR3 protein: SVAGGPASGETQY

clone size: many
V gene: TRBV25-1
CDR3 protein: ASSDQKQGASYNEQF

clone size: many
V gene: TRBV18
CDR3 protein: ASSGGPNTEAF

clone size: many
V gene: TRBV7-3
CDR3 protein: ASSFGGRQF

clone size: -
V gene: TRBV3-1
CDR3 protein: ASSHSSGMGNSHLH

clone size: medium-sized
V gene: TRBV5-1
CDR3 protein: ASSAQGTNEQF

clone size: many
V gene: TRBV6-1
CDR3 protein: ASRTTSGGREQY

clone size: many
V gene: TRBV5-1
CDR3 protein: ASSPGGLADTQY

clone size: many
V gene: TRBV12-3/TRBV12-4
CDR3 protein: ASRQGPGELF

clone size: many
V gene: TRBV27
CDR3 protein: ASSALSGQSNTEAF

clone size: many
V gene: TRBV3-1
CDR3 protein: ASSQSGYEQY